A single sample gave rise to the 5 T cell receptor beta chains below, sequenced in a study of blood T cell repertoires in COVID-19. Some clones are missing from TCRdb's copy, which holds only in-frame ones; the method was immunoSEQ multiplex PCR. The sample yields under 250,000 clones, 80% to 90% seen once. The specimen was PBMCs or T cells enriched from blood (not recorded which). These receptors came from a woman in her forties who had been exposed to COVID-19.

This clone was detected only once. This chain joins TRBV7-8 and TRBJ2-3, with no clear D. CDR1 is SGHVS, CDR2 FQNEAQ, per germline. This CDR3 region has 14 residues. Trimming removed 6 bases from V and 0 bases from J, with 10 bases in between. In nucleotides, the CDR3 is TGTGCCAGCAGTCCTCTCGGGAGCACAGATACGCAGTATTTT. It translates to CASSPLGSTDTQYF.

This chain joins TRBV4-1 and TRBJ1-2; D gene unclear. Between the trimmed V and J ends, which lost 3 bases and 0 bases, there was a span of 11 bases. The germline gives CDR1 MGHRA, CDR2 YSYEKL. The CDR3 loop spans 15 amino acids. DNA for the CDR3: TGCGCCAGCAGCCAGGGCGAGCTCCCTAACTATGGCTACACCTTC. This translates into CASSQGELPNYGYTF.

The genes are TRBV28 and TRBJ2-4; unclear D gene. Germline V gene lookup returns CDR1 MDHEN and CDR2 SYDVKM. The CDR3 length is 15 residues. The ends were cut back, 2 bases at V and 0 bases at J, with 8 bases in the middle. The CDR3, as DNA: TGTGCCAGCAGTTTAGGCGGAGTAGCCAAAAACATTCAGTACTTC. Translating gives CASSLGGVAKNIQYF. Using reference TRBV28 and TRBJ2-4 for the parts outside the CDR3, the full variable domain is DVKVTQSSRYLVKRTGEKVFLECVQDMDHENMFWYRQDPGLGLRLIYFSYDVKMKEKGDIPEGYSVSREKKERFSLILESASTNQTSMYLCASSLGGVAKNIQYFGAGTRLSVL.

The gene calls are TRBV7-9 and TRBJ1-5; 7 bases fit TRBD1. The CDR3 is 19 residues long. V lost 5 bases to trimming and J lost 4 bases; unmatched junction nucleotides: 20. CDR1 and CDR2 (germline): SEHNR, FQNEAQ (reference sequence). CDR3: CASSPGILQGKGWNQPQHF. CDR3 DNA sequence: TGTGCCAGCAGCCCCGGGATATTACAGGGGAAGGGATGGAATCAGCCCCAGCATTTT. Supplemented by reference TRBV7-9 and TRBJ1-5, the full variable domain reads DTGVSQNPRHKITKRGQNVTFRCDPISEHNRLYWYRQTLGQGPEFLTYFQNEAQLEKSRLLSDRFSAERPKGSFSTLEIQRTEQGDSAMYLCASSPGILQGKGWNQPQHFGDGTRLSIL.

This clone occurred once. The chain uses TRBV6-5 and TRBJ2-3, with TRBD1 matching over 7 bases. Germline loops: CDR1 MNHEY, CDR2 SVGAGI. V lost 6 bases to trimming and J lost 3 bases; unmatched junction nucleotides: 3. The CDR3 is 13 amino acids. The DNA of the CDR3 is TGTGCCAGCAGACAGGGGTTGACAGATACGCAGTATTTT. Translating gives CASRQGLTDTQYF.